This is a list of T cell receptor beta chains from one sample in a study of blood T cell repertoires in COVID-19. This table comes from immunoSEQ multiplex PCR, and its TCRdb copy is limited to in-frame clones, with some not included. The sample includes about 160,000 clones, 80% to 90% of them seen just once. Sequences were obtained from PBMCs or T cells enriched from blood (not recorded which). These TCRs come from a woman between 45 and 65 years old who had recovered from COVID-19. Each CDR3 is given with its conserved first and last residue. D genes are given only for firm matches. Expanded clones get a size class; other rows say once, few or many, or leave the size out.

cdr3_nt cdr3_aa j_call clone_size cdr3_length d_call v_call
TGTGCCAGCAGTCCCCGACCCGGACACCGTAACTATGGCTACACCTTC CASSPRPGHRNYGYTF TRBJ1-2 - 16 - TRBV28
TGTGCCAGCAGCCAAACAGGGAATGGCTACACCTTC CASSQTGNGYTF TRBJ1-2 - 12 - TRBV7-2
TGTGCCAGCAGTGAAGCCAGTGGCTACACCTTC CASSEASGYTF TRBJ1-2 once 11 - TRBV25-1
TGTGCCAGCAGCCCCCGGGGACAGGGAGGTTGGAACACTGAAGCTTTCTTT CASSPRGQGGWNTEAFF TRBJ1-1 - 17 TRBD1 TRBV7-9
TGTGCCAGCTCCGCCGGGACAGGGGATTACAATGAGCAGTTCTTC CASSAGTGDYNEQFF TRBJ2-1 - 15 TRBD1 TRBV18
TGTGCCAGCAGTTTAGGGACAGGCTATAATTCACCCCTCCACTTT CASSLGTGYNSPLHF TRBJ1-6 - 15 TRBD1 TRBV28
TGTGCCAGCAGCCCATCGGGGGTTTTCGGAGAGACCCAGTACTTC CASSPSGVFGETQYF TRBJ2-5 once 15 - TRBV7-9
TGTGCCAGCAGCATGACAGGGAGTAATGAAAAACTGTTTTTT CASSMTGSNEKLFF TRBJ1-4 - 14 TRBD1 TRBV9
TGTGCCAGCAGCCAAGATCCTCTGACACCCGGGACAGCCTTACAAGAGACCCAGTACTTC CASSQDPLTPGTALQETQYF TRBJ2-5 few 20 TRBD1 TRBV14
TGTGCCAGCAGCGACAGGAATAATTCACCCCTCCACTTT CASSDRNNSPLHF TRBJ1-6 few 13 - TRBV11-2
TGTGCCAGCAGTGAAGAGCGCAATTATGGCTACACCTTC CASSEERNYGYTF TRBJ1-2 - 13 - TRBV2
TGTGCCAGCAGCTCCCTGAACTCCGGGGAGCTGTTTTTT CASSSLNSGELFF TRBJ2-2 - 13 - TRBV7-9
TGTGCCAGCCGGCGGGGGGAAGCGGAGGAGACCCAGTACTTC CASRRGEAEETQYF TRBJ2-5 - 14 TRBD2 TRBV9
TGTGCCAGCAGCTTACATCGGGGGGTGAACACTGAAGCTTTCTTT CASSLHRGVNTEAFF TRBJ1-1 - 15 - TRBV7-2
TGTGCCAGCAGCTTCAATCTCGGACTAGCGGGAAATGAGCAGTACTTC CASSFNLGLAGNEQYF TRBJ2-7 - 16 TRBD2 TRBV7-9
TGTGCTAGTGGTTTGATGGGAGCGGCGGGTGAGCAGTTCTTC CASGLMGAAGEQFF TRBJ2-1 once 14 - TRBV12-5
TGTGCCAGTAGGAACACAGGGGGCGGCACCTACGAGCAGTACTTC CASRNTGGGTYEQYF TRBJ2-7 once 15 TRBD1 TRBV19
TGCGCCAGCAGTCTAGGGCTAGCGGGAGACAATGAGCAGTTCTTC CASSLGLAGDNEQFF TRBJ2-1 - 15 TRBD2 TRBV5-1
TGTGCCAGCAGCTTGGGGGGGAGGACCCAGTACTTC CASSLGGRTQYF TRBJ2-5 - 12 TRBD2 TRBV11-3
TGTGCCAGTAGTCCCCCAGGGCCCAGCTACGAGCAGTACTTC CASSPPGPSYEQYF TRBJ2-7 - 14 - TRBV19
TGTGCCAGCAGTCCCGGGACTTCCCCCACAGATACGCAGTATTTT CASSPGTSPTDTQYF TRBJ2-3 - 15 - TRBV7-9
TGTGCCAGCAGTGTTGGGGCTGAGCAGTTCTTC CASSVGAEQFF TRBJ2-1 - 11 - TRBV2
TGTGCCAGCAGTTCCCAGGGATTCCACTACACCTTC CASSSQGFHYTF TRBJ1-2 - 12 - TRBV28
TGTGCCAGCAGCTCCCAGAAACGCGGGAGGGCCGGTGGCGGGGAGCTGTTTTTT CASSSQKRGRAGGGELFF TRBJ2-2 - 18 TRBD2 TRBV7-8